This note documents a single T cell receptor beta chain sequence. Its specificity is unknown. RNA transcripts served as the template for amplifying TCR beta CDR3 regions. First-round RT-PCR of the TCR CDR3 relied on the HTBI primer set. From the multiplex PCR reads, TCRdb called clonotypes with MiXCR, one entry per CDR3 protein. The sample includes approximately 600,000 distinct CDR3 sequences, 15% to 20% of them seen just once. The data belong to a study of T cells in Graves' hyperthyroidism and ophthalmopathy. General study points: Blood held most thyroid clonotypes expanded above 0.001 frequency. It was a median 6.5 months before onset that the model predicted ophthalmopathy.

The definition of stable Graves' hyperthyroidism was no ophthalmopathy progression within 18 months. An approximately 9.4 ml volume of fresh peripheral blood provided the PBMCs. Specimen: blood. The clonotype originates from a young woman with Graves' hyperthyroidism.

Written as DNA, the CDR3 is TGTGCCAGCAGTTTCACAGGGCTCAGCTACGAGCAGTACTTC. Translating it yields CASSFTGLSYEQYF. The chain recombines TRBV12-3 or TRBV12-4 with TRBJ2-7, with D possibly TRBD1 on 6 matching bases. The CDR3 has 14 amino acids. Trimming removed 3 bases at V and 3 bases at J, with 12 bases between.